This is a list of T cell receptor beta chains from one sample in a study of blood T cell repertoires in COVID-19. The assay was immunoSEQ multiplex PCR, and TCRdb's table has in-frame clones only and misses some. The sample contains tens of thousands of clones, around 80% of which appear only once. Material for sequencing was peripheral blood. The receptors shown here come from a man aged 60 to 69 with acute or convalescent COVID-19. Each CDR3 is given with its conserved first and last residue. Each record gives: clone size, J gene, D gene, V gene, CDR3 DNA, CDR3 protein. The D gene is left open where the match is weak. Clone size is stated in some rows and not others, as once, few, many or a class when expanded.

few | TRBJ2-2 | - | TRBV18 | TGTGCCAGCTCAAAAACAGAAATGAACACCGGGGAGCTGTTTTTT | CASSKTEMNTGELFF
- | TRBJ1-5 | - | TRBV2 | TGTGCCAGCAGCTTCGACAGATTCAATCAGCCCCAGCATTTT | CASSFDRFNQPQHF
- | TRBJ1-2 | TRBD1 | TRBV25-1 | TGTGCCAGCAGTGCGACTCCGGGACAGGGCCGATATGGCTACACCTTC | CASSATPGQGRYGYTF
- | TRBJ1-1 | - | TRBV24-1 | TGTGCCACCAGTGATCGTGCGCCAGGGGAGATGGACACTGAAGCTTTCTTT | CATSDRAPGEMDTEAFF
- | TRBJ2-3 | - | TRBV30 | TGTGCCTGGAGTGTACGGGTTAGCGTGACAGATACGCAGTATTTT | CAWSVRVSVTDTQYF
- | TRBJ1-1 | - | TRBV4-3 | TGCGCCAGCAGCCAAGATATCAGTCAGGAGAACACTGAAGCTTTCTTT | CASSQDISQENTEAFF
- | TRBJ2-3 | TRBD2 | TRBV14 | TGTGCCAGCAGCCGATACGGGACTAGCGGGTATAGCACAGATACGCAGTATTTT | CASSRYGTSGYSTDTQYF
once | TRBJ1-2 | - | TRBV19 | TGTGCCAGTAGTATGTTTTCAGGGAACTATGGCTACACCTTC | CASSMFSGNYGYTF
- | TRBJ2-4 | - | TRBV6-5 | TGTGCCAGCAGTTACCCGGGTCCCACCAACATTCAGTACTTC | CASSYPGPTNIQYF
- | TRBJ1-4 | - | TRBV6-5 | TGTGCCAGCAGGCTGGGAGGGACGTCTAATGAAAAACTGTTTTTT | CASRLGGTSNEKLFF
- | TRBJ1-1 | TRBD1 | TRBV13 | TGTGCCAGCAGCTTAGAATCCAGGGGGCGCATGAACACTGAAGCTTTCTTT | CASSLESRGRMNTEAFF
- | TRBJ2-2 | TRBD2 | TRBV6-5 | TGTGCCAGCAGGAATAGCGGGGGGGCCACCGGGGAGCTGTTTTTT | CASRNSGGATGELFF
- | TRBJ2-3 | TRBD1 | TRBV10-3 | TGTGCCATCAGCGGGACAGGCACAGATACGCAGTATTTT | CAISGTGTDTQYF
- | TRBJ1-2 | - | TRBV9 | TGTGCCAGCAGCGTAGAGGCAAGCGCTTACTATGGCTACACCTTC | CASSVEASAYYGYTF
- | TRBJ2-2 | - | TRBV3-1/TRBV3-2 | TGTGCCAGCAGCCAAGAGAGAGTTAAGAGTACCGGGGAGCTGTTTTTT | CASSQERVKSTGELFF
- | TRBJ2-7 | - | TRBV10-3 | TGTGCCATCAGTGATCAATATCCGGGGGGCGGCTCCTACGAGCAGTACTTC | CAISDQYPGGGSYEQYF
- | TRBJ2-3 | - | TRBV21-1 | TGTGCCAGCAGCTGGGACAGGCGCACAGATACGCAGTATTTT | CASSWDRRTDTQYF
- | TRBJ1-1 | - | TRBV30 | TGTGCCTGGAGCAGCAGGGTGGAGACTGAAGCTTTCTTT | CAWSSRVETEAFF
few | TRBJ1-1 | TRBD1 | TRBV5-8 | TGTGCCAGCAGCTTGCAGGGGGGTACTGAAGCTTTCTTT | CASSLQGGTEAFF
- | TRBJ2-5 | TRBD1 | TRBV9 | TGTGCCAGCAGCGGACATCTTCGACAGGGGATGGGAGAGACCCAGTACTTC | CASSGHLRQGMGETQYF
- | TRBJ1-1 | - | TRBV6-5 | TGTGCCAGCAGTTACGGGCAGAACACTGAAGCTTTCTTT | CASSYGQNTEAFF
- | TRBJ1-6 | - | TRBV5-6 | TGTGCCAGCAGCTCGGGGGTCCTGACTAATTCACCCCTCCACTTT | CASSSGVLTNSPLHF
- | TRBJ1-2 | - | TRBV4-1 | TGCGCCAGCAGCCAAGATCGAGCGAGTCGGAACTATGGCTACACCTTC | CASSQDRASRNYGYTF
- | TRBJ2-2 | TRBD1 | TRBV30 | TGTGCCTGGAGTGTAATACAGGGGGCAATGACCGGGGAGCTGTTTTTT | CAWSVIQGAMTGELFF
- | TRBJ2-2 | - | TRBV6-5 | TGTGCCATCACGGGGAACACCGGGGAGCTGTTTTTT | CAITGNTGELFF
- | TRBJ2-7 | TRBD1 | TRBV5-1 | TGCGCCAGCAGCTTGGGGACAGGGGGCGAAGGGTGGAACGAGCAGTACTTC | CASSLGTGGEGWNEQYF
once | TRBJ2-5 | - | TRBV5-1 | TGCGCCAGCAGCTTGGTGGCAGGGAGGGAGACCCAGTACTTC | CASSLVAGRETQYF
- | TRBJ1-1 | - | TRBV6-5 | TGTGCCAGCATCATGAACACTGAAGCTTTCTTT | CASIMNTEAFF
- | TRBJ2-1 | - | TRBV3-1/TRBV3-2 | TGTGCCAGCAGCCCCCTCTTTGAAGCGGCTACCTACAATGAGCAGTTCTTC | CASSPLFEAATYNEQFF
- | TRBJ1-2 | - | TRBV6-5 | TGTGCCAGCAGTTACTCGATCGGGGGACGTACCTATGGCTACACCTTC | CASSYSIGGRTYGYTF
- | TRBJ1-2 | - | TRBV6-5 | TGTGCCAGCAGCTCCATCGAACTCAGGGAGGGCGGCTACACCTTC | CASSSIELREGGYTF
- | TRBJ1-6 | - | TRBV10-1 | TGCGCCAGCAGTGAGTCGACCGACTATTATAATTCACCCCTCCACTTT | CASSESTDYYNSPLHF
few | TRBJ1-5 | - | TRBV5-5 | TGTGCCAGCCGCAGAAATAGCAATCAGCCCCAGCATTTT | CASRRNSNQPQHF
- | TRBJ2-1 | - | TRBV3-1/TRBV3-2 | TGTGCCAGCAGCTTTTGGACAGTCCTGGGTTACAATGAGCAGTTCTTC | CASSFWTVLGYNEQFF
- | TRBJ1-5 | - | TRBV3-1/TRBV3-2 | TGTGCCAGCAGCCAAGATACCGGGGGTCGGAGCAATCAGCCCCAGCATTTT | CASSQDTGGRSNQPQHF
- | TRBJ2-1 | TRBD2 | TRBV5-6 | TGTGCCAGCAGCTTGTCTGCGGGGGGCACTAGCTCCTACAATGAGCAGTTCTTC | CASSLSAGGTSSYNEQFF
once | TRBJ1-1 | TRBD1 | TRBV19 | TGTGCCAGTGGGACAGGGGGTCTTGAAGCTTTCTTT | CASGTGGLEAFF
- | TRBJ2-1 | TRBD1 | TRBV30 | TGTGCCTGGATCGTGGCAGGGGGCGTGGGCAATGAGCAGTTCTTC | CAWIVAGGVGNEQFF
- | TRBJ2-7 | - | TRBV6-5 | TGTGCCAGCTTCCAGACAGGCCGCTCCTACGAGCAGTACTTC | CASFQTGRSYEQYF
few | TRBJ1-4 | TRBD1 | TRBV5-8 | TGTGCCAGCAGCTTGGGCAGGGGGCTTGAAAAACTGTTTTTT | CASSLGRGLEKLFF
- | TRBJ2-7 | - | TRBV5-1 | TGCGCCAGCTCAAACAGGGAGGGTGCGGACGAGCAGTACTTC | CASSNREGADEQYF
once | TRBJ2-1 | TRBD2 | TRBV7-3 | TGTGCCAGCAGCGATCTAACTAGCGCCGCCTACAATGAGCAGTTCTTC | CASSDLTSAAYNEQFF
- | TRBJ2-6 | - | TRBV18 | TGTGCCAGCTCACCTGGCTTCCTCTCTGGGGCCAACGTCCTGACTTTC | CASSPGFLSGANVLTF
few | TRBJ1-5 | - | TRBV6-2/TRBV6-3 | TGTGCCAGCAGTTCGCTCACAGGATTGGGTAGCAATCAGCCCCAGCATTTT | CASSSLTGLGSNQPQHF
- | TRBJ1-1 | - | TRBV7-3 | TGTGCCAGCGGCTTCGGCGGGGATGAAGCTTTCTTT | CASGFGGDEAFF
few | TRBJ1-2 | - | TRBV4-3 | TGCGCCAGCAGCCAAGAGCTCGCGACAGAGTTCTATGGCTACACCTTC | CASSQELATEFYGYTF
- | TRBJ2-7 | - | TRBV24-1 | TGTGCCACCAGCCAGGGGGGCGGCTACGAGCAGTACTTC | CATSQGGGYEQYF
few | TRBJ1-3 | - | TRBV5-1 | TGCGCCAGCAGCCCTGGGGCCGGAAACACCATATATTTT | CASSPGAGNTIYF
- | TRBJ1-5 | - | TRBV7-2 | TGTGCCAGCAGCTTGTATCTCTGGGGGGGAAGCAATCAGCCCCAGCATTTT | CASSLYLWGGSNQPQHF
- | TRBJ2-2 | - | TRBV7-3 | TGTGCCAGCAGCTTAGGGGGGTCCGACACCGGGGAGCTGTTTTTT | CASSLGGSDTGELFF
- | TRBJ2-7 | TRBD1 | TRBV12-3/TRBV12-4 | TGTGCCACCCAGGGGGTGGGTTGGGAGCAGTACTTC | CATQGVGWEQYF
- | TRBJ1-2 | - | TRBV6-2/TRBV6-3 | TGTGCCAGCAGCTATTCCTCCAGGGTGCGAACCTATGGCTACACCTTC | CASSYSSRVRTYGYTF
- | TRBJ1-4 | - | TRBV18 | TGTGCCAGCTCACCACCCCCGGGACAAAGGAATGAAAAACTGTTTTTT | CASSPPPGQRNEKLFF
- | TRBJ1-5 | TRBD1 | TRBV6-1 | TGTGCCAGCAGTGAAGCCGACAGGGGGCGAAAACAGCCCCAGCATTTT | CASSEADRGRKQPQHF